Below, 17 T cell receptor beta chains from the same sample are listed, as sequenced in a study of T cells expressing NK-cell markers. TCRdb reprocessed the 5' RACE reads, keeping one entry per CDR3 protein, no DNA. Across 500,000 or so distinct CDR3 sequences, the top ten clones capture approximately 3.6% of the sample. The specimen sequenced was blood T cells: a sorted CD56 or NKG2C T cell subset, CD4+ or CD8+ T cells, or bulk PBMC T cells (not recorded which). The source is a man between 18 and 35 years old in good health.

This chain links TRBV3-1 with TRBJ2-1; TCRdb lists TRBD1, though no DNA is available to test this call. The CDR3 spans 14 residues. Germline CDR1 is LGHDT and CDR2 is YNNKEL (reference sequence). This chain's CDR3 is CASSQAGQGYEQFF.

The rearrangement uses TRBV6-5 and TRBJ2-7; TCRdb returns TRBD1, unconfirmable since there is no DNA. The CDR3 runs to 15 residues. Germline CDR1 is MNHEY and CDR2 is SVGAGI. The CDR3 protein is CASSYSKGQGYEQYF.

V usage is TRBV23-1 and J usage is TRBJ2-1; TCRdb proposes TRBD1, but this gene call is untestable without DNA. TRBV23-1 is recorded as an ORF, its role being uncertain. The CDR3 loop spans 14 amino acids. The chain's CDR3 is CASKAGFPTGDQFF.

The chain uses TRBV15 and TRBJ2-5. This CDR3 has 12 amino acids. CDR1 is LNHNV, CDR2 YYDKDF, per germline (reference sequence). The CDR3 spells CATSHRKETQYF.

The chain combines TRBV12-3 or TRBV12-4 with TRBJ2-1; checking the TCRdb D call of TRBD1 is not possible without DNA. The CDR3 length is 13 residues. This CDR3 is CASRDRGGYEQFF.

The chain links TRBV12-3 or TRBV12-4 to TRBJ1-5; TCRdb's assignment of TRBD1 cannot be checked, as there is no DNA. This CDR3 comprises 17 residues. The CDR3 reads CASSPHQGQGSNQPQHF.

V is TRBV5-1 and J is TRBJ2-1; the D gene TCRdb calls, TRBD1, cannot be checked with no DNA. The CDR3 consists of 14 residues. Germline assignment: CDR1 SGHRS and CDR2 YFSETQ. CDR3 protein: CASSSGTGGHEQFF.

V and J are TRBV24-1 and TRBJ1-2; TCRdb picks TRBD1, but there is no DNA to check that call. This CDR3 contains 17 residues. Germline V gene lookup returns CDR1 KGHDR and CDR2 SFDVKD. The CDR3 loop reads CATSDLGQGRQNYGYTF.

CDR3 residues: CASSVGVGKGYEQYF. The V gene is TRBV5-1, the J gene TRBJ2-7; lacking DNA, the TRBD1 call made by TCRdb goes unchecked. Germline values: CDR1 SGHRS, CDR2 YFSETQ. This CDR3 contains 15 residues.

The rearrangement joins TRBV24-1 to TRBJ1-5; the TCRdb D gene call, TRBD1, has no DNA to confirm it. Per germline, CDR1 KGHDR and CDR2 SFDVKD. The CDR3 consists of 14 residues. This CDR3 is CATSGGQGNQPQHF.

The chain joins TRBV3-1 to TRBJ2-1; TCRdb returns TRBD2, unconfirmable since there is no DNA. The CDR3 loop spans 18 amino acids. Germline values: CDR1 LGHDT, CDR2 YNNKEL (reference sequence). The CDR3 sequence is CASSQVGLAESSYNEQFF.

The chain couples TRBV12-3 or TRBV12-4 to TRBJ1-3; no DNA is available, so the TRBD1 call from TCRdb remains unchecked. The CDR3 covers 16 residues. The CDR3 is CASSPWQGVSGNTIYF.

This chain joins TRBV24-1 and TRBJ2-3; the D gene TCRdb calls, TRBD2, cannot be checked with no DNA. Germline CDR1 and CDR2: KGHDR and SFDVKD. The CDR3 is 17 amino acids. The CDR3 region is CATSDSTSGSYTDTQYF.

The CDR3 sequence is CASSLQEGSNQPQHF. V and J are TRBV12-3 or TRBV12-4 and TRBJ1-5. The CDR3 runs to 15 residues.

The chain links TRBV12-3 or TRBV12-4 to TRBJ1-5; the TCRdb D gene call, TRBD1, has no DNA to confirm it. The CDR3 runs 15 residues. The chain's CDR3 is CASSPTGTSNQPQHF.

The CDR3 here is CASSLRAGGYTF. The V and J genes are TRBV12-3 or TRBV12-4 and TRBJ1-2; no DNA is available, so the TRBD1 call from TCRdb remains unchecked. The CDR3 is 12 residues long.

The rearrangement links TRBV11-1 to TRBJ2-2; no DNA is available, so the TRBD1 call from TCRdb remains unchecked. The germline V gene has CDR1 SGHAT and CDR2 FQDESV (reference sequence). CDR3 length equals 16 residues. The CDR3 loop is CASSGPPAGHTGELFF. Filled out from reference TRBV11-1 and TRBJ2-2, the complete variable domain reads EAEVAQSPRYKITEKSQAVAFWCDPISGHATLYWYRQILGQGPELLVQFQDESVVDDSQLPKDRFSAERLKGVDSTLKIQPAELGDSAMYLCASSGPPAGHTGELFFGEGSRLTVL.